This TCR beta chain was profiled in a study of OX40 agonist ivuxolimab in advanced cancers. At the level of the study: The diagnoses of dose-escalation patients were hepatocellular carcinoma, melanoma, renal cell or head and neck cancer. Study-wide findings and caveats: Both CD4+ and CD8+ T cell populations in blood had undergone clonal expansion by week 6 at 0.1 to 3.0 mg/kg.

The CDR3 has 11 residues. Germline V gene data show CDR1 as MNHEY and CDR2 as SMNVEV (reference sequence). Between the trimmed V and J ends, which lost 8 bases and 9 bases, there was a span of 12 bases. Comments on this clone: Antigen specificity is unknown.

The data were produced by immunoSEQ multiplex PCR, yet TCRdb's version contains in-frame clones alone and is incomplete. The table lists 80,000 to 95,000 clones, 91% of them singletons. The sequencing used CD4+ or CD8+ T cells sorted from blood, collected in a trial of the OX40 agonist ivuxolimab. The chain employs TRBV27 and TRBJ2-3; D is uncertain. The TCR was taken from an adult with an advanced solid tumor such as melanoma, head and neck, liver or kidney cancer. The CDR3 here is CASVALGTQYF. Written as DNA, the CDR3 is TGTGCCAGCGTCGCCTTGGGGACGCAGTATTTT.